Detailed here is one TCR beta chain. In the original analysis: Amplification of reference gene primers was used by the study to estimate nucleated cell counts. The repertoire was sequenced with immunoSEQ multiplex PCR; TCRdb's copy has only in-frame clones and lacks some. For V, J and clone size, that table is used; D and trimming come from the DNA. This table has 270,000 or so clones, around 89% appearing once. This sample is part of a study of blood T cell repertoires in COVID-19. Trimming pared 7 bases from V and 2 bases from J, leaving 15 bases between. Germline CDR1 and CDR2: SGHDT and YYEEEE. CDR3 size: 15 residues.

The TCR sequence derives from a man in his forties with acute or convalescent COVID-19. The J gene is TRBJ1-4, the V gene TRBV5-6; D unresolved. Input material: peripheral blood. CDR3 region: CASGRVGETNEKLFF. The CDR3 coding sequence is TGTGCCAGCGGCCGTGTGGGAGAGACTAATGAAAAACTGTTTTTT.